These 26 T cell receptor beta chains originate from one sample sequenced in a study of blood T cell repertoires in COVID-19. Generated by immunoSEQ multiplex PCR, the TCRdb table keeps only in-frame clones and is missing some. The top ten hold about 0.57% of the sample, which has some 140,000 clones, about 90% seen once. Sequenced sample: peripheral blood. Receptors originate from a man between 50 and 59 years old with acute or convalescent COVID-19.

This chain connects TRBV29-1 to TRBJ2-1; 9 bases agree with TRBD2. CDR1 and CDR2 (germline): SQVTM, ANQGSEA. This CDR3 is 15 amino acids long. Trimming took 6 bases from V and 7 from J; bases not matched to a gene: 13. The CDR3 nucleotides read TGCAGCGTGGGGGGGCAACTAGCGGGTGGAAATGAGCAGTTCTTC. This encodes CSVGGQLAGGNEQFF.

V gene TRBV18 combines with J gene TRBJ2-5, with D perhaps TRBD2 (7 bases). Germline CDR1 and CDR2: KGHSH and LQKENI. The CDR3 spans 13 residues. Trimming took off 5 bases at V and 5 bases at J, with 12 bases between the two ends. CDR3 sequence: CASSRGGPETQYF. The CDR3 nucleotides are TGTGCCAGCTCAAGGGGGGGCCCGGAGACCCAGTACTTC.

The CDR3 loop reads CASSVRSGQLNTEAFF. The CDR3 DNA reads TGTGCCAGCAGTGTTCGGTCAGGACAGCTGAACACTGAAGCTTTCTTT. The chain couples TRBV2 to TRBJ1-1, with a tentative D call TRBD1 (6 bases). This CDR3 has 16 residues. Germline V gene sequence: CDR1 SNHLY, CDR2 FYNNEI. V was shortened by 4 bases and J by 0 bases, with 15 bases between the two germline ends.

This CDR3 reads CASSYNSPSGANVLTF. CDR3 in DNA: TGTGCCAGCAGTTACAACAGTCCCTCTGGGGCCAACGTCCTGACTTTC. The chain has TRBV6-5 and TRBJ2-6; no clear D. V dropped 2 bases and J dropped 0 bases, with 8 bases sitting between them. Germline V lookup: CDR1 MNHEY, CDR2 SVGAGI. This CDR3 has 16 residues.

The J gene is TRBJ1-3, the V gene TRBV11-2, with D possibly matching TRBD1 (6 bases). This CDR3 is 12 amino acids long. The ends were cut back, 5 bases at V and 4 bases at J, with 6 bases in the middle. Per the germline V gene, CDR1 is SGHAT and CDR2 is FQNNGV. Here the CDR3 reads CASSDRGNTIYF. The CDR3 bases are TGTGCCAGCAGCGACAGGGGAAACACCATATATTTT. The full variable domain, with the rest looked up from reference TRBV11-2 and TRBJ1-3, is EAGVAQSPRYKIIEKRQSVAFWCNPISGHATLYWYQQILGQGPKLLIQFQNNGVVDDSQLPKDRFSAERLKGVDSTLKIQPAKLEDSAVYLCASSDRGNTIYFGEGSWLTVV.

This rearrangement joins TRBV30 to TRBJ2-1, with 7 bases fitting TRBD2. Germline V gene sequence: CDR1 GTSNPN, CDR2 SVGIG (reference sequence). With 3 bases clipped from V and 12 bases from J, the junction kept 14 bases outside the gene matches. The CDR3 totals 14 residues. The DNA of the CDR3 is TGTGCCTGGAGCGAAGGGATTAGGACTAGGGGGCAGTTCTTC. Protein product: CAWSEGIRTRGQFF.

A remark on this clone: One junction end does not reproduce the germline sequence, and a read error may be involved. The CDR3 region has the DNA TGCAGCGCTGAACAGGGGCCTAATCAGCCCCAGCATTTT. Amino acid sequence: CSAEQGPNQPQHF. This chain uses TRBV29-1 with TRBJ1-5, with TRBD1 matching 7 bases. The CDR3 is made up of 13 amino acids. The V gene's germline CDR1 is SQVTM and CDR2 ANQGSEA.

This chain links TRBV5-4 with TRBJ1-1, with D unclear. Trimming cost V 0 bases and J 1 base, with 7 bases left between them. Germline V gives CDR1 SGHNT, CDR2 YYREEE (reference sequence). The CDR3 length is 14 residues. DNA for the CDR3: TGTGCCAGCAGCTTGGGTTCAGGGAACACTGAAGCTTTCTTT. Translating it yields CASSLGSGNTEAFF.

This chain's CDR3 is CASSIVRTGELFF. The DNA for the CDR3 is TGTGCCAGTAGTATAGTCAGAACCGGGGAGCTGTTTTTT. The rearrangement uses TRBV19 and TRBJ2-2; D unclear. With 1 base removed from V and 5 bases from J, the gap between germline ends came to 5 bases. The CDR3 totals 13 residues. Germline CDR1 and CDR2: LNHDA and SQIVND (reference sequence).

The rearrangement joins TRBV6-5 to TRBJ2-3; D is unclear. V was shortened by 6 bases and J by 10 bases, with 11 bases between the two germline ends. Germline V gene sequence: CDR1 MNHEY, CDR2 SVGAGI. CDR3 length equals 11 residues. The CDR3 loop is CASSISSSQYF. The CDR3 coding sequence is TGTGCCAGCAGCATTAGCTCGTCGCAGTATTTT.

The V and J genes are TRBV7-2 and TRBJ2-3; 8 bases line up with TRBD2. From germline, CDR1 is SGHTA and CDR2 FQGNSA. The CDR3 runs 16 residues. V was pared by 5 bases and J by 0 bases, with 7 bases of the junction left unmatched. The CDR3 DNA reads TGTGCCAGCAGCCTCCGGGGGGGTTTGAGCACAGATACGCAGTATTTT. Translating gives CASSLRGGLSTDTQYF.

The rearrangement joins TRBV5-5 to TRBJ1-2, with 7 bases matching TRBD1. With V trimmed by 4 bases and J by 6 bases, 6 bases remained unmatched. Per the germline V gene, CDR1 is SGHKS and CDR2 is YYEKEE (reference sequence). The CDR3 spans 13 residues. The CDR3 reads CASSVQGTDGYTF. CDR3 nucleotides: TGTGCCAGCAGCGTACAGGGGACCGATGGCTACACCTTC.

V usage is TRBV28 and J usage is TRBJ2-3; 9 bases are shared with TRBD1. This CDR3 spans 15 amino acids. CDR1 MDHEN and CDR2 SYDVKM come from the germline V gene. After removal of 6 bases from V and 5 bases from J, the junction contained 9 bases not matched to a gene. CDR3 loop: CASSHGDRVIDTQYF. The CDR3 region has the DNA TGTGCCAGCAGCCATGGGGACAGGGTCATAGATACGCAGTATTTT.

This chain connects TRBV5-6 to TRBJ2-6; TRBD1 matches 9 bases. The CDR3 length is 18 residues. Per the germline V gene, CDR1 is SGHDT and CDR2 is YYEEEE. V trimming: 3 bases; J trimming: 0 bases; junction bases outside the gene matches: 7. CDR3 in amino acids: CASSSGTGYSSGANVLTF. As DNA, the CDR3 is TGTGCCAGCAGCTCCGGGACAGGGTATAGCTCTGGGGCCAACGTCCTGACTTTC.

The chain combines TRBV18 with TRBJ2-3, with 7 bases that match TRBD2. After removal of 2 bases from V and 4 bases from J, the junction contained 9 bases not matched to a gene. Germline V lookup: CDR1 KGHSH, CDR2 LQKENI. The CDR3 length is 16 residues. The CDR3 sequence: CASSPSPPSGPDTQYF. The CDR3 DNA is TGTGCCAGCTCACCAAGTCCTCCTAGCGGACCAGATACGCAGTATTTT.

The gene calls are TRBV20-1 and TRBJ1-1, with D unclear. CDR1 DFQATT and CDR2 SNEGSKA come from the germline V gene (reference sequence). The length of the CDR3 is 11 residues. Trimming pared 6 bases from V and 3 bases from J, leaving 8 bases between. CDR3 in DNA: TGCAGTGCCGACGGGGACACTGAAGCTTTCTTT. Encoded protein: CSADGDTEAFF.

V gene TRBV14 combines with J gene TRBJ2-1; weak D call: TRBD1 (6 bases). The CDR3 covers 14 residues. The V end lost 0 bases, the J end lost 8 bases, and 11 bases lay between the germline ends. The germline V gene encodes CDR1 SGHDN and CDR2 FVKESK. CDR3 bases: TGTGCCAGCAGCCAAGATCAGGGGTCCTATGAGCAGTTCTTC. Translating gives CASSQDQGSYEQFF.

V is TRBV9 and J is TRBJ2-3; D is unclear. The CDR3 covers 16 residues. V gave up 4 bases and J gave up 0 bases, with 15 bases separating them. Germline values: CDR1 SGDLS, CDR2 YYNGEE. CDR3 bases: TGTGCCAGCAGCCCCCACGAGAGGAGTAGCACAGATACGCAGTATTTT. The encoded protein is CASSPHERSSTDTQYF.

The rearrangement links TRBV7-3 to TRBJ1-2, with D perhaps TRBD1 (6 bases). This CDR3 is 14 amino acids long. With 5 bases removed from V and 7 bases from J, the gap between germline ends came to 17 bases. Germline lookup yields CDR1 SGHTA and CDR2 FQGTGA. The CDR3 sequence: CASSPNRDPLGYTF. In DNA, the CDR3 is TGTGCCAGCAGCCCTAACAGGGATCCTCTTGGCTACACCTTC.

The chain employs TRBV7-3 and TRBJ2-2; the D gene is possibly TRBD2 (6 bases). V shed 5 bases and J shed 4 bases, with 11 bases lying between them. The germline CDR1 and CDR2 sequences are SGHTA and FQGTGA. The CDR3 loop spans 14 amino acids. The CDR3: CASSPQGGTGELFF. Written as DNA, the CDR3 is TGTGCCAGCAGCCCCCAGGGAGGCACCGGGGAGCTGTTTTTT.

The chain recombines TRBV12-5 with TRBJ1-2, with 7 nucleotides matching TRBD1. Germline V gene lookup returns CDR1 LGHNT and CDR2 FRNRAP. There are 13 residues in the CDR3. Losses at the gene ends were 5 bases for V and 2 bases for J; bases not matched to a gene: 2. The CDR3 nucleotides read TGTGCTAGTGGTCTACAGGGGAACTATGGCTACACCTTC. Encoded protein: CASGLQGNYGYTF.

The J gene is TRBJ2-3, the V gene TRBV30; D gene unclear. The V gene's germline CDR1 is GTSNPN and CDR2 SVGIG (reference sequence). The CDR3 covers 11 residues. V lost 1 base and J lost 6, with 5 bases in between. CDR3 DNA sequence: TGTGCCTGGAGTGCCTCGGATACGCAGTATTTT. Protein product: CAWSASDTQYF.

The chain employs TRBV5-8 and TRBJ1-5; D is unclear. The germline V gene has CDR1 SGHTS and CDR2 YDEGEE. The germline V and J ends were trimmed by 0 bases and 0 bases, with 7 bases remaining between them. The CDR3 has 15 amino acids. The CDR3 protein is CASSLAGYSNQPQHF. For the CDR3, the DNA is TGTGCCAGCAGCTTGGCAGGATATAGCAATCAGCCCCAGCATTTT. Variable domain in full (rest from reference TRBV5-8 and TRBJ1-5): EAGVTQSPTHLIKTRGQQATLRCSPISGHTSVYWYQQALGLGLQFLLWYDEGEERNRGNFPPRFSGRQFPNYSSELNVNALELEDSALYLCASSLAGYSNQPQHFGDGTRLSIL.

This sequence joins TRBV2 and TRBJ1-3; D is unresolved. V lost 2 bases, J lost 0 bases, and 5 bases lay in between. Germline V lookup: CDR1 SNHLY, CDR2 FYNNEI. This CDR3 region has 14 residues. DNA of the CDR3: TGTGCCAGCAGTGAACACTACTCTGGAAACACCATATATTTT. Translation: CASSEHYSGNTIYF.

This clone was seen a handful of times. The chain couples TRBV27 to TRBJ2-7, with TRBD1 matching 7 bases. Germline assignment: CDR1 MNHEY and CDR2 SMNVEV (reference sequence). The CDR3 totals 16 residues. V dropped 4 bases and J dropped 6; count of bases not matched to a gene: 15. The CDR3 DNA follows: TGTGCCAGCAGTTCCCTCTATTTCCGGACAGGATGCGAGCAGTACGTC. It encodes CASSSLYFRTGCEQYV.

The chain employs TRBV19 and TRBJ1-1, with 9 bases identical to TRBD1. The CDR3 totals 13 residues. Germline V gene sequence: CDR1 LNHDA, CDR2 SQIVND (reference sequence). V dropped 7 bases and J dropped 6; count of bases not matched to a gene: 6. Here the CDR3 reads CASNRDRVSEAFF. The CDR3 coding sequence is TGTGCCAGTAACCGGGACAGGGTTTCTGAAGCTTTCTTT.